The 14 T cell receptor beta chains below come from one sample, sequenced in a study of cytomegalovirus exposure and HLA in healthy donors. It was with 60 Vbeta and 13 Jbeta primers that the PCR ran. Profiling relied on immunoSEQ multiplex PCR, and the TCRdb table lists in-frame clones only, not all of them. In the table there are more than 80,000 clones, around four fifths of which are singletons. Sample: PBMCs. These receptors were collected from a man between 50 and 59 years old in good health and CMV-seronegative.

The chain is built from TRBV7-9 and TRBJ2-5; 10 bases map to TRBD2. Germline V gives CDR1 SEHNR, CDR2 FQNEAQ (reference sequence). The ends lost 3 bases at V and 5 bases at J; junction bases unmatched: 3. The CDR3 loop spans 14 amino acids. In DNA, the CDR3 is TGTGCCAGCAGCTTGCTTAGCGGGGGGGAGACCCAGTACTTC. Protein: CASSLLSGGETQYF.

The V and J genes are TRBV10-3 and TRBJ2-1; D perhaps matches TRBD2 (7 bases). The CDR3 is 14 residues long. Trimming left V 11 bases short and J 8 bases short, with 22 bases between. Per the germline V gene, CDR1 is ENHRY and CDR2 is SYGVKD. The CDR3 sequence is CALGGAGARDEQFF. The DNA for the CDR3 is TGTGCCCTGGGCGGCGCGGGGGCACGGGATGAGCAGTTCTTC.

As for this clone: A read error may produce the germline difference seen at one junction end. The gene calls are TRBV7-9 and TRBJ1-4, with D tentatively TRBD1 (6 bases). Per the germline V gene, CDR1 is SEHNR and CDR2 is FQNEAQ (reference sequence). The CDR3 sequence is 13 residues long. The CDR3 here is CSSSYQEGGKLFF. The CDR3 coding sequence is TGTTCCAGCAGCTACCAGGAAGGGGGAAAACTGTTTTTT.

The genes are TRBV9 and TRBJ1-1, with TRBD1 matching 7 bases. Germline loops: CDR1 SGDLS, CDR2 YYNGEE. J was trimmed by 3 bases and V by 2 bases; bases with no gene match: 1. CDR3 length: 13 amino acids. This CDR3 reads CASSVGTDTEAFF. Here the CDR3 DNA reads TGTGCCAGCAGCGTTGGGACAGACACTGAAGCTTTCTTT.

This chain connects TRBV6-1 to TRBJ1-6; unclear D gene. The ends were cut back, 3 bases at V and 0 bases at J, with 12 bases in the middle. The CDR3 spans 17 residues. Looked up from germline, CDR1 is MNHNS and CDR2 is SASEGT. DNA of the CDR3: TGTGCCAGCAGTGACCCCAGTCGTAACTCCTATAATTCACCCCTCCACTTT. This translates into CASSDPSRNSYNSPLHF.

The gene calls are TRBV28 and TRBJ2-2; 10 nucleotides align to TRBD2. V lost 11 bases to trimming and J lost 6 bases; unmatched junction nucleotides: 12. Germline CDR1 and CDR2: MDHEN and SYDVKM. The length of the CDR3 is 15 residues. The CDR3: CASSGPSGGSGELFF. The CDR3 nucleotides are TGTGCCTCGTCGGGGCCTAGCGGGGGCTCCGGGGAGCTGTTTTTT.

This clone was found once. The rearrangement uses TRBV11-2 and TRBJ2-2; D remains ambiguous. V lost 1 base and J 6 bases, leaving 6 bases between the germline ends. Per germline, CDR1 SGHAT and CDR2 FQNNGV. This CDR3 has 13 residues. The CDR3 sequence: CASSLGRSGELFF. In DNA form, the CDR3 reads TGTGCCAGCAGCTTAGGTCGTTCCGGGGAGCTGTTTTTT.

This chain links TRBV7-3 with TRBJ2-1; 8 nucleotides line up with TRBD2. The junction had 10 bases not matched to a gene; V was cut back by 2 bases and J by 7 bases. The CDR3 is made up of 16 amino acids. CDR1 SGHTA and CDR2 FQGTGA come from the germline V gene. In DNA, the CDR3 is TGTGCCAGCAGCTTAGTAACGGGGGGGCCGATGAATGAGCAGTTCTTC. Protein product: CASSLVTGGPMNEQFF. Full variable domain (remainder filled in from reference TRBV7-3 and TRBJ2-1): GAGVSQTPSNKVTEKGKYVELRCDPISGHTALYWYRQSLGQGPEFLIYFQGTGAADDSGLPNDRFFAVRPEGSVSTLKIQRTERGDSAVYLCASSLVTGGPMNEQFFGPGTRLTVL.

The rearrangement uses TRBV5-6 and TRBJ1-1, with D possibly matching TRBD1 (5 bases). CDR1 SGHDT and CDR2 YYEEEE come from the germline V gene. V dropped 2 bases and J dropped 4 bases, with 12 bases sitting between them. CDR3 length: 14 amino acids. The CDR3 DNA reads as TGTGCCAGCAGCTTTCCCCCGGGGGGCACTGAAGCTTTCTTT. Residues: CASSFPPGGTEAFF.

This clone was counted a single time. V gene TRBV4-2 combines with J gene TRBJ1-6, with 7 bases fitting TRBD1. Germline assignment: CDR1 LGHNA and CDR2 YNFKEQ. J gave up 10 bases and V 0 bases, and 9 bases lay outside the gene matches. The CDR3 spans 16 residues. CDR3 bases: TGTGCCAGCAGCCAAGACTGGGACAGCGCGACCTCACCCCTCCACTTT. Amino acid sequence: CASSQDWDSATSPLHF.

This chain joins TRBV6-6 and TRBJ2-1; D is unclear. The CDR3 spans 15 residues. The germline V gene encodes CDR1 MNHNY and CDR2 SVGAGI (reference sequence). Trimming pared 4 bases from V and 5 bases from J, leaving 15 bases between. The CDR3 loop is CASSSVGNRDNEQFF. The CDR3 bases are TGTGCCAGCAGTTCAGTTGGTAATCGGGACAATGAGCAGTTCTTC.

This clone has only one observation. V is TRBV11-2 and J is TRBJ1-1; D gene uncertain. V dropped 3 bases and J dropped 1 base, with 6 bases sitting between them. Germline CDR1 SGHAT, CDR2 FQNNGV. The CDR3 is 13 amino acids. For the CDR3, the DNA is TGTGCCAGCAGCTTTAACGGGAACACTGAAGCTTTCTTT. This encodes CASSFNGNTEAFF.

In this sample, this clone turned up once. The chain couples TRBV19 to TRBJ2-5, with D possibly being TRBD1 (5 bases). The DNA end is more similar to TRBJ2-7, so the J call may be wrong. CDR1 LNHDA and CDR2 SQIVND come from the germline V gene (reference sequence). This CDR3 region has 15 residues. For the CDR3, the DNA is TGTGCCAGTAGTATAGGACAGCCTACGCCCTACGAGCAGTACTTC. Protein product: CASSIGQPTPYEQYF.

With respect to this clone: Other DNA sequences of this sample code for an identical CDR3. The chain joins TRBV2 to TRBJ1-4; possibly TRBD1 for D (5 bases). Germline V lookup: CDR1 SNHLY, CDR2 FYNNEI. The CDR3 has 14 amino acids. V lost 6 bases and J 2 bases, leaving 10 bases between the germline ends. CDR3 loop: CASRQGQTNEKLFF. The CDR3 nucleotides read TGTGCCAGCAGGCAGGGTCAGACTAATGAAAAACTGTTTTTT.